This TCR beta chain was found in a study of blood T cell repertoires in COVID-19. Overall study context: Sources were T cells, B-cell-depleted T cells, or PBMCs; the material itself was cDNA or gDNA.

Trimming stripped 7 bases from V and 7 bases from J, with 14 bases between. CDR3 length: 12 residues. Germline V CDR1 and CDR2: SGHNT, YYREEE (reference sequence). The protocol was immunoSEQ multiplex PCR, while the TCRdb copy is restricted to in-frame clones and leaves out a portion. The sample includes about 320,000 clones, 90% of them seen just once. The chain couples TRBV5-4 to TRBJ2-5; D remains unclear. This clonotype was obtained from a man aged 55 to 70 who had recovered from COVID-19. The sequencing input was PBMCs or T cells enriched from blood (not recorded which). The CDR3 loop reads CASLADGGTQYF. DNA for the CDR3: TGTGCCAGCTTAGCAGACGGCGGGACCCAGTACTTC.